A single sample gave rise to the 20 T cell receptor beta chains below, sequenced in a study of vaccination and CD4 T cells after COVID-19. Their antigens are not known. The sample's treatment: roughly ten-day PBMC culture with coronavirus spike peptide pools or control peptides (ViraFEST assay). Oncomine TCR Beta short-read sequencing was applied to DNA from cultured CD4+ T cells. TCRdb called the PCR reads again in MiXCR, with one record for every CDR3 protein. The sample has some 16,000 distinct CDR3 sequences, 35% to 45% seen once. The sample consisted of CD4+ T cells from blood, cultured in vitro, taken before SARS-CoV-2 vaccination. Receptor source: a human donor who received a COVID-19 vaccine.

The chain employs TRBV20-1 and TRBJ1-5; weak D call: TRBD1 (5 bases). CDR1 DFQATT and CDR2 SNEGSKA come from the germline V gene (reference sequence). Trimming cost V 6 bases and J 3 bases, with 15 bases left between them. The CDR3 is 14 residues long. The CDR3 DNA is TGCAGTGCCGCGGTGGGACGGAACAATCAGCCCCAGCATTTT. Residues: CSAAVGRNNQPQHF.

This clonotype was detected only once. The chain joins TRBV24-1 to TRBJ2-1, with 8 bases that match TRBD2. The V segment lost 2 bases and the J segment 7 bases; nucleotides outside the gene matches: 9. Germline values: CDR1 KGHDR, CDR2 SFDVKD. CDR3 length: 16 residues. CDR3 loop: CATSDSGAGAINEQFF. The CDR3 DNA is TGTGCCACCAGTGATTCAGGAGCGGGGGCCATTAATGAGCAGTTCTTC.

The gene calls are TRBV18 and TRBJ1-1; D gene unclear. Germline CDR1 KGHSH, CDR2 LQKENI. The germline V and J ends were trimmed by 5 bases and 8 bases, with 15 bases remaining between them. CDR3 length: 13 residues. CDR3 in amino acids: CASSKARGGEAFF. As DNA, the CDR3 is TGTGCCAGCTCAAAGGCCCGGGGAGGAGAAGCTTTCTTT. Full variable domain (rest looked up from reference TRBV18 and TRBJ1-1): NAGVMQNPRHLVRRRGQEARLRCSPMKGHSHVYWYRQLPEEGLKFMVYLQKENIIDESGMPKERFSAEFPKEGPSILRIQQVVRGDSAAYFCASSKARGGEAFFGQGTRLTVV.

DNA for the CDR3: TGTGCCAGCAGCCTGCGTGAGGGCGGACTTCGGGGCTACACCTTC. Amino acid sequence: CASSLREGGLRGYTF. The gene calls are TRBV7-2 and TRBJ1-2; D gene ambiguous. The V end lost 5 bases, the J end lost 8 bases, and 21 bases lay between the germline ends. The CDR3 length is 15 residues. CDR1 and CDR2 from the germline V gene are SGHTA and FQGNSA.

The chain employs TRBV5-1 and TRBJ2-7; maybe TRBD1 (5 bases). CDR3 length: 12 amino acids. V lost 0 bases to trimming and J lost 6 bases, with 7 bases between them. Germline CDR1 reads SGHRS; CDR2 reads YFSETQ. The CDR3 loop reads CASSLDQGEQYF. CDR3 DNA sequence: TGCGCCAGCAGCTTGGATCAGGGCGAGCAGTACTTC. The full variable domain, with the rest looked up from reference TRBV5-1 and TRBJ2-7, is KAGVTQTPRYLIKTRGQQVTLSCSPISGHRSVSWYQQTPGQGLQFLFEYFSETQRNKGNFPGRFSGRQFSNSRSEMNVSTLELGDSALYLCASSLDQGEQYFGPGTRLTVT.

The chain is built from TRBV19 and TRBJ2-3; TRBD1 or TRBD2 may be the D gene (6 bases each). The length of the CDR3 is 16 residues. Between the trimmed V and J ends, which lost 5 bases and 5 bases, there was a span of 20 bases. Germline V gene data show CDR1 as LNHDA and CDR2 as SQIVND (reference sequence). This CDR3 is CASSFRAGGRGDTQYF. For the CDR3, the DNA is TGTGCCAGTAGTTTCCGAGCTGGGGGGCGTGGAGATACGCAGTATTTT.

The CDR3 bases are TGTGCCAGTCGGACTAGCGCCACAGATACGCAGTATTTT. It specifies CASRTSATDTQYF. The gene calls are TRBV6-1 and TRBJ2-3; 9 nucleotides line up with TRBD2. CDR1 MNHNS and CDR2 SASEGT come from the germline V gene. The V and J ends lost 9 bases and 2 bases, in that order; junction bases with no gene match: 3. The CDR3 covers 13 residues.

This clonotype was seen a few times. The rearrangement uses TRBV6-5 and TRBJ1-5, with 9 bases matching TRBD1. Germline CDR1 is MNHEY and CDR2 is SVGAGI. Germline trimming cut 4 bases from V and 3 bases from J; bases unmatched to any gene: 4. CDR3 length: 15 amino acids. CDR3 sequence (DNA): TGTGCCAGCAGTTCTCCACAGGGGGCCAATCAGCCCCAGCATTTT. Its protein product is CASSSPQGANQPQHF.

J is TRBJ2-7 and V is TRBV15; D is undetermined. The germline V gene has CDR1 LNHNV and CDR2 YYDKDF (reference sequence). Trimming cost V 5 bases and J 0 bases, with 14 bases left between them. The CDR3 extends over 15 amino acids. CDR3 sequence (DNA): TGTGCCACCAGCCCCGGCGGAAGAAGCTCCTACGAGCAGTACTTC. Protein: CATSPGGRSSYEQYF.

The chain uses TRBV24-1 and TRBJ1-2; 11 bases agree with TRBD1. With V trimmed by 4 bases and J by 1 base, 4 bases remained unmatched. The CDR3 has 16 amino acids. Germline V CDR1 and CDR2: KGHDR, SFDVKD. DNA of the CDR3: TGTGCCACCAGTGACCCGGGACAGGGGGGTAACTATGGCTACACCTTC. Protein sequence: CATSDPGQGGNYGYTF.

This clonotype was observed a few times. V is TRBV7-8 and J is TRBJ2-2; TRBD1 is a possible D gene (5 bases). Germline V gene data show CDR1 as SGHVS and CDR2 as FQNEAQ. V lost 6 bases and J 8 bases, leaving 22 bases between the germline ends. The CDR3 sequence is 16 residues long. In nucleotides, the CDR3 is TGTGCCAGCAGGGGGCGCCGGGTTATGGGTTTGGGGGAGCTGTTTTTT. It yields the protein CASRGRRVMGLGELFF.

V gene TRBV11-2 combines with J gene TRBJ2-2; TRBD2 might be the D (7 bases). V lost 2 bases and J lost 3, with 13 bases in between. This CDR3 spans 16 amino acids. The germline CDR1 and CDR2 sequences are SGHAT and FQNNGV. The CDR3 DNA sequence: TGTGCCAGCAGCTTATTGAGGGGGGGAGACACCGGGGAGCTGTTTTTT. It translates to CASSLLRGGDTGELFF.

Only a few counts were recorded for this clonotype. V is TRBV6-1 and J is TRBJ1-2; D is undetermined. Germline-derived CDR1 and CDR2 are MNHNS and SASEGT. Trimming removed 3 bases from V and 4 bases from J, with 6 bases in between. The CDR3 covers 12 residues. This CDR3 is CASSEKSYGYTF. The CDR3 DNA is TGTGCCAGCAGTGAGAAAAGCTATGGCTACACCTTC.

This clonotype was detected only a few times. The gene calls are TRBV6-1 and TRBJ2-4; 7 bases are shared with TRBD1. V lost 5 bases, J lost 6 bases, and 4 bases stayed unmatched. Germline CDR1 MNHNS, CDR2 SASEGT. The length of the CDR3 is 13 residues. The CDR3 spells CASSPDRLNIQYF. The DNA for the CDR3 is TGTGCCAGCAGTCCGGACAGGTTAAACATTCAGTACTTC.

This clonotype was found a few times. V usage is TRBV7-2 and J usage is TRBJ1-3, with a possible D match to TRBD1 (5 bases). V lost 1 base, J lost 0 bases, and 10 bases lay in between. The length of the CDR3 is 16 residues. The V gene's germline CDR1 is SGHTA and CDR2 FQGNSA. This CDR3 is CASSLERGPSGNTIYF. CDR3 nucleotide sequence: TGTGCCAGCAGCTTAGAAAGGGGCCCCTCTGGAAACACCATATATTTT.

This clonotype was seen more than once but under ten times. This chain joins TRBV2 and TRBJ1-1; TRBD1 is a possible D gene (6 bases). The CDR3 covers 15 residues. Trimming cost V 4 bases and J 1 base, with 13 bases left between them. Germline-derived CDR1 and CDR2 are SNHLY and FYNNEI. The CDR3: CASSGLDSPNTEAFF. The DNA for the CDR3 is TGTGCCAGCAGTGGGCTGGACAGCCCGAACACTGAAGCTTTCTTT.

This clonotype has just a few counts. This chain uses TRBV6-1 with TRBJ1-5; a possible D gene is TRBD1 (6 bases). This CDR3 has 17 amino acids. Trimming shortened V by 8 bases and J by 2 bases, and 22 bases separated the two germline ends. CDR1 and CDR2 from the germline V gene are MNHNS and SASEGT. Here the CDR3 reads CASQHLHFRGGNQPQHF. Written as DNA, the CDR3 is TGTGCCAGCCAACATCTTCATTTCAGGGGAGGCAATCAGCCCCAGCATTTT.

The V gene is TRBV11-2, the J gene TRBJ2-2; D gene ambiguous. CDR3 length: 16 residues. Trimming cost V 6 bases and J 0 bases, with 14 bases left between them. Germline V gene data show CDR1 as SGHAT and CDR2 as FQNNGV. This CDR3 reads CASRTYQEPNTGELFF. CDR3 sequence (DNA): TGTGCCAGCAGAACGTACCAGGAACCGAACACCGGGGAGCTGTTTTTT.

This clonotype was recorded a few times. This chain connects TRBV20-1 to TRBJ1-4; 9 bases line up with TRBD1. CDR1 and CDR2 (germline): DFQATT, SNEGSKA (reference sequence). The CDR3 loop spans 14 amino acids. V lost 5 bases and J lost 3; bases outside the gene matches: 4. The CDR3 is CSAYRGLANEKLFF. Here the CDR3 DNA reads TGCAGTGCTTACAGGGGGCTGGCTAATGAAAAACTGTTTTTT.

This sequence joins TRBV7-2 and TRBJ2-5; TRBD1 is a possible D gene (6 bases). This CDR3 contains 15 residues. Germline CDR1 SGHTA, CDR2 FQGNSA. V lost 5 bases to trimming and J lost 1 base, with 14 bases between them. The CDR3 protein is CASSDLGTFQETQYF. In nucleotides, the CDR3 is TGTGCCAGCAGCGATTTAGGGACATTCCAAGAGACCCAGTACTTC. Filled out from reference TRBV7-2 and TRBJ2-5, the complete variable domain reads GAGVSQSPSNKVTEKGKDVELRCDPISGHTALYWYRQSLGQGLEFLIYFQGNSAPDKSGLPSDRFSAERTGGSVSTLTIQRTQQEDSAVYLCASSDLGTFQETQYFGPGTRLLVL.